The rows below give T cell receptor beta chains drawn from one sample of a study of molecular identifiers for immune sequencing clone quantification. TCRdb used MiXCR to reprocess the PCR reads, holding one entry per CDR3 protein. The sample has over 100,000 distinct CDR3 sequences; 30% to 45% are singletons. Sequenced material: naive CD8+ T cells from blood, with Jurkat cell RNA spiked in. These receptor sequences come from a human donor in good health. Some libraries in this study had Jurkat cell RNA spiked in. The CDR3 runs from the conserved cysteine through the conserved F or W. A D gene is named only where the DNA matches it firmly. Clone size, where shown, is once, few, many, or a class for clones that have expanded.

clone_size d_call cdr3_length j_call v_call cdr3_aa
many NA 12 TRBJ1-5 TRBV6-5 CASGVGNQPQHF
few TRBD2 16 TRBJ2-5 TRBV27 CASSSSTSGDRETQYF
few TRBD1 15 TRBJ2-1 TRBV9 CASSEGTGSVYEQFF
few NA 14 TRBJ1-5 TRBV15 CATSRGLDRGPQHF
many NA 14 TRBJ2-7 TRBV2 CASSDWSGNYEQYF
few NA 15 TRBJ1-5 TRBV5-8 CASSYHSGTAQPQHF
NA NA 14 TRBJ1-1 TRBV7-9 CASSPDSGNTEAIF
few NA 15 TRBJ1-1 TRBV9 CASSKAQGVNTEAFF
NA TRBD1 14 TRBJ2-7 TRBV19 CASSIYGQDYEQYF
few NA 15 TRBJ2-1 TRBV28 CASSSRLDLTGEQFF
few TRBD1 16 TRBJ1-3 TRBV28 CASSPTRTGRIYTIYF
few NA 16 TRBJ2-3 TRBV7-8 CASSQATVIVTDTQYF
NA NA 13 TRBJ2-7 TRBV6-2/TRBV6-3 CASSTDPVYEQYF
NA NA 14 TRBJ2-7 TRBV9 CASSVDGGPEEQYF
NA NA 12 TRBJ2-7 TRBV29-1 CSVGDFDYEQYF
many NA 12 TRBJ2-2 TRBV29-1 CSVARSTGELFF
few NA 15 TRBJ2-3 TRBV5-4 CASSLWDWGTDTQYF
NA TRBD2 17 TRBJ2-7 TRBV6-2/TRBV6-3 CASRPLGSGSFDYEQYF
many NA 14 TRBJ2-3 TRBV25-1 CASSEVGSTDTQYF
NA NA 12 TRBJ2-3 TRBV11-2 CASSLGLDTLYF
few NA 14 TRBJ2-5 TRBV28 CASSLEPGEETQYF
NA NA 16 TRBJ2-2 TRBV6-1 CASSEAVWENTGELFF
many NA 13 TRBJ2-5 TRBV18 CASSRLVQETQYF
NA NA 11 TRBJ2-1 TRBV10-3 CAIRDSNEQFF
many TRBD2 12 TRBJ2-4 TRBV19 CASQSDSTSQYF
many NA 16 TRBJ1-5 TRBV2 CASSTAFRNSNQPQHF
NA TRBD2 17 TRBJ2-3 TRBV4-2 CASSQDVTSGRSDTQYF
few TRBD2 13 TRBJ2-7 TRBV20-1 CSASTSGVYEQYF
NA NA 14 TRBJ1-5 TRBV28 CASSSPAGNQPQHF
NA TRBD2 15 TRBJ2-2 TRBV28 CASSSLWGGAGELFF
NA NA 13 TRBJ2-7 TRBV20-1 CSARDSLVYEQYF
NA NA 15 TRBJ2-2 TRBV27 CASSPLGTYTGELFF
many TRBD1 15 TRBJ2-7 TRBV20-1 CSARVPSQGAYEQYF
few TRBD1 16 TRBJ1-3 TRBV29-1 CSVEDRDRISGNTIYF
many TRBD2 15 TRBJ2-5 TRBV11-2 CASSLALRGGETQYF